This is a list of T cell receptor beta chains from one sample in a study of CD8+ T cells in alopecia areata. Only in-frame clones appear in the TCRdb table, and some are missing; sequencing was by immunoSEQ multiplex PCR. The sample includes 110,000 to 150,000 clones, about 56% seen only once; the top ten take roughly 15%. This specimen consisted of CD8+ T cells sorted from blood, obtained at week 4, from a patient treated with tofacitinib. The source of these receptors is a human donor with alopecia areata. Both conserved end residues are part of each CDR3. A D gene is named only where the DNA matches it firmly.

d_gene | j_gene | v_gene | CDR3aa
NA | TRBJ1-5 | TRBV2 | CASSEFQLNQPQHF
NA | TRBJ2-7 | TRBV4-1 | CASSQEGVRAPSYEQYF
TRBD1 | TRBJ1-1 | TRBV13 | CASSSPGQGSEAFF
NA | TRBJ1-5 | TRBV21-1 | CASSKGQGNSNQPQHF
NA | TRBJ1-5 | TRBV15 | CATSSESSRDNQPQHF
TRBD1 | TRBJ2-7 | TRBV27 | CASSLDRVREQYF
NA | TRBJ1-2 | TRBV19 | CASSIIRDNYGYTF
NA | TRBJ2-7 | TRBV30 | CAWSYGYSYEQYF
NA | TRBJ2-5 | TRBV5-1 | CASPQETQYF
NA | TRBJ1-1 | TRBV19 | CASSIYPGTEAFF
NA | TRBJ2-7 | TRBV29-1 | CSVENLSYEQYF
NA | TRBJ2-3 | TRBV25-1 | CASSEWGEADTQYF
NA | TRBJ2-5 | TRBV5-6 | CASSLLVEETQYF
TRBD2 | TRBJ2-1 | TRBV11-2 | CASSPGLDYNEQFF
NA | TRBJ1-5 | TRBV2 | CASRSGGNQPQHF
TRBD1 | TRBJ2-7 | TRBV7-2 | CASSRPGTGSYEQYF
TRBD2 | TRBJ2-3 | TRBV13 | CASSRQRGGLDTQYF
NA | TRBJ2-7 | TRBV11-2 | CASSLGDSYEQYF
NA | NA | TRBV5-6 | CASSSHSTYEQYF
NA | TRBJ2-2 | TRBV27 | CASTPLGNTGELFF
NA | TRBJ2-7 | TRBV13 | CASSLEESYEQYF
NA | TRBJ2-1 | TRBV11-2 | CASSLVGGYNEQFF
TRBD1 | TRBJ1-4 | TRBV9 | CASSDTGDRGEKLFF
NA | TRBJ1-3 | TRBV29-1 | CSALNSDSGNTIYF
NA | TRBJ2-7 | TRBV5-6 | CASSLKQFYEQYF
NA | TRBJ2-1 | TRBV27 | CASSWGNEQFF
NA | TRBJ1-1 | TRBV15 | CATKPGMNTEAFF
TRBD1 | TRBJ1-1 | TRBV4-2 | CASSQPRDRAFMNTEAFF
NA | TRBJ2-4 | TRBV2 | CASRDGGERNIQYF
TRBD1 | TRBJ2-2 | TRBV2 | CASSVLRTGGSNTGELFF
NA | TRBJ1-1 | TRBV21-1 | CASSKEADRGRFDTEAFF